These 26 T cell receptor beta chains share one sample of origin, sequenced in a study of T cells in Graves' hyperthyroidism and ophthalmopathy. Amplified regions were TCR beta CDR3 sequences from RNA transcripts. The primer set for the first-round RT-PCR of the TCR CDR3 was HTBI. TCRdb re-called the multiplex PCR reads through MiXCR, storing one row per CDR3 protein. The repertoire holds roughly 500,000 distinct CDR3 sequences, with 46% as singletons. Sequencing was performed on peripheral blood or thyroid tissue (not recorded which). The receptors stem from an adult woman with Graves' disease, either hyperthyroidism or ophthalmopathy (not recorded which).

This clonotype was counted a few times. This chain joins TRBV27 and TRBJ2-7; 16 nucleotides agree with TRBD2. Losses at the gene ends were 4 bases for V and 2 bases for J; bases not matched to a gene: 2. The CDR3 has 16 amino acids. Germline CDR1 MNHEY, CDR2 SMNVEV (reference sequence). This CDR3 reads CASSYGTSGRAYEQYF. DNA of the CDR3: TGTGCCAGCAGTTACGGGACTAGCGGGAGGGCCTACGAGCAGTACTTC.

This clonotype showed up many times. The chain combines TRBV11-3 with TRBJ2-2; tentatively, D is TRBD1 (7 bases). This CDR3 contains 17 residues. Trimming cost V 5 bases and J 3 bases, with 19 bases left between them. Germline CDR1 SGHNT, CDR2 YENEEA. The CDR3 sequence is CASSKGEAGGYTGELFF. The CDR3 coding sequence is TGTGCCAGCAGCAAGGGGGAGGCAGGGGGATACACCGGGGAGCTGTTTTTT.

The chain couples TRBV20-1 to TRBJ2-5; D uncertain. Trimming left V 5 bases short and J 5 bases short, with 6 bases between. Germline V gene data show CDR1 as DFQATT and CDR2 as SNEGSKA (reference sequence). This CDR3 spans 10 amino acids. The CDR3: CSALLETQYF. As DNA, the CDR3 is TGCAGTGCTCTTCTGGAGACCCAGTACTTC.

A remark on this clonotype: Possible read error: a much larger clone is one base away. V gene TRBV4-3 combines with J gene TRBJ2-2; perhaps TRBD2 as D (6 bases). Germline lookup yields CDR1 LGHNA and CDR2 YSLEER. This CDR3 is 14 amino acids long. This CDR3 reads CASSQADHTGGLFF. The CDR3 nucleotides are TGCGCCAGCAGCCAAGCGGACCACACCGGGGGGCTGTTTTTT.

This clonotype was seen repeatedly, ten times or more. The rearrangement uses TRBV3-1 and TRBJ2-7; 11 bases are shared with TRBD1. Germline CDR1 is LGHDT and CDR2 is YNNKEL (reference sequence). V was clipped by 3 bases and J by 4 bases; unmatched bases: 2. The CDR3 contains 14 residues. The CDR3 spells CASSQDRGLYEQYF. The CDR3 bases are TGTGCCAGCAGCCAGGACAGGGGGCTATACGAGCAGTACTTC.

This chain connects TRBV10-3 to TRBJ1-6; the match to TRBD1 covers 8 bases. J gave up 7 bases and V 6 bases, and 2 bases lay outside the gene matches. Germline V gene sequence: CDR1 ENHRY, CDR2 SYGVKD. The CDR3 is made up of 13 amino acids. As DNA, the CDR3 is TGTGCCATCAGGGACAGGGAGAATTCACCCCTCCACTTT. Encoded protein: CAIRDRENSPLHF.

The rearrangement uses TRBV20-1 and TRBJ1-1; D not certain. CDR3 length: 13 residues. V lost 3 bases and J 6 bases, leaving 14 bases between the germline ends. Germline values: CDR1 DFQATT, CDR2 SNEGSKA (reference sequence). The CDR3 spells CSASDVAQPEAFF. The DNA for the CDR3 is TGCAGTGCTAGTGATGTTGCGCAGCCTGAAGCTTTCTTT.

This clonotype was observed a few times. CDR3 loop: CASSFVHTDTQYF. CDR3 nucleotides: TGTGCCAGCAGCTTTGTCCACACAGATACGCAGTATTTT. The chain links TRBV7-6 to TRBJ1-5; unclear D gene. The J call may be incorrect, as the DNA end agrees better with TRBJ2-3. Looked up from germline, CDR1 is SGHVS and CDR2 is FNYEAQ. This CDR3 is 13 amino acids long.

A few counts support this clonotype. The rearrangement joins TRBV10-3 to TRBJ2-5; 7 nucleotides align to TRBD1. The CDR3 runs to 13 residues. Germline loops: CDR1 ENHRY, CDR2 SYGVKD. J lost 0 bases, V lost 6 bases, and 1 base had no gene match. In DNA form, the CDR3 reads TGTGCCATCAGAGGGACAGACCAAGAGACCCAGTACTTC. Protein sequence: CAIRGTDQETQYF.

This clonotype was picked up a small number of times. The gene calls are TRBV20-1 and TRBJ2-7; D may be TRBD2 (6 bases). Trimming cost V 6 bases and J 0 bases, with 12 bases left between them. In germline, CDR1 is DFQATT, CDR2 SNEGSKA (reference sequence). The CDR3 runs 13 residues. CDR3: CSAPGESSYEQYF. DNA of the CDR3: TGCAGTGCCCCGGGGGAAAGCTCCTACGAGCAGTACTTC.

Comment on this clonotype: Relative to the germline gene, one junction end is altered; a read error may explain this. This sequence joins TRBV7-8 and TRBJ2-2, with D possibly matching TRBD2 (6 bases). Germline V gene sequence: CDR1 SGHVS, CDR2 FQNEAQ. The CDR3 runs to 14 residues. The CDR3 is CASSFLATTVELFF. The DNA of the CDR3 is TGTGCCAGCAGCTTCCTAGCGACCACCGTGGAGCTGTTTTTT. Full variable domain (remainder filled in from reference TRBV7-8 and TRBJ2-2): GAGVSQSPRYKVAKRGQDVALRCDPISGHVSLFWYQQALGQGPEFLTYFQNEAQLDKSGLPSDRFFAERPEGSVSTLKIQRTQQEDSAVYLCASSFLATTVELFFGEGSRLTVL.

The chain carries TRBV10-3 and TRBJ1-2; possibly TRBD1 for D (5 bases). Trimming cost V 4 bases and J 8 bases, with 14 bases left between them. There are 13 residues in the CDR3. Germline CDR1 is ENHRY and CDR2 is SYGVKD. The chain's CDR3 is CAISASSGTGYTF. CDR3 coding DNA: TGTGCCATCAGTGCGTCGTCAGGGACGGGCTACACCTTC.

This clonotype was observed many times. The V gene is TRBV20-1, the J gene TRBJ2-3, with no clear D. Between the trimmed V and J ends, which lost 5 bases and 1 base, there was a span of 13 bases. The CDR3 is 14 residues long. From germline, CDR1 is DFQATT and CDR2 SNEGSKA (reference sequence). The CDR3: CSAPARARTDTQYF. CDR3 DNA: TGCAGTGCTCCCGCTAGGGCGCGCACAGATACGCAGTATTTT.

This clonotype was counted at least ten times. The rearrangement uses TRBV20-1 and TRBJ2-5, with TRBD2 matching 8 bases. Germline loops: CDR1 DFQATT, CDR2 SNEGSKA (reference sequence). V gave up 0 bases and J gave up 3 bases; unmatched junction bases: 3. The CDR3 has 14 amino acids. CDR3 sequence reads: CSARDPGGEETQYF. CDR3 coding DNA: TGCAGTGCTAGAGATCCGGGGGGGGAAGAGACCCAGTACTTC.

The chain has TRBV2 and TRBJ1-6; 8 nucleotides agree with TRBD1. The CDR3 is 15 residues long. V shed 4 bases and J 6 bases; nucleotides not matched to a gene: 5. CDR1 and CDR2 from the germline V gene are SNHLY and FYNNEI. CDR3 amino acids: CASSGQGAVNSPLHF. The CDR3 bases are TGTGCCAGCAGTGGGCAGGGGGCGGTTAATTCACCCCTCCACTTT.

The chain recombines TRBV29-1 with TRBJ1-2; D perhaps matches TRBD1 (5 bases). Germline loops: CDR1 SQVTM, CDR2 ANQGSEA. This CDR3 comprises 15 residues. Trimming left V 7 bases short and J 3 bases short, with 21 bases between. CDR3 sequence: CSGGDPGFQDYGYTF. CDR3 bases: TGCAGCGGTGGGGACCCAGGGTTTCAAGACTATGGCTACACCTTC.

In regard to this clonotype: A much larger clone differs by one base, so this may be a read error. The chain links TRBV6-1 to TRBJ1-4, with a weak D call TRBD1 (6 bases). The CDR3 runs to 15 residues. Germline V gene sequence: CDR1 MNHNS, CDR2 SASEGT. CDR3 in amino acids: CASSTNRATNGKLFF. The CDR3 DNA is TGTGCCAGCAGTACTAACAGGGCAACTAATGGAAAACTGTTTTTT.

This clonotype has at least ten counts. The chain recombines TRBV11-2 with TRBJ2-7, with D hard to call. The CDR3 is made up of 14 amino acids. Germline V gene lookup returns CDR1 SGHAT and CDR2 FQNNGV. Deletions cut 3 bases from V and 1 base from J, with 10 bases between. CDR3: CASSFDFNSYEQYF. In DNA form, the CDR3 reads TGTGCCAGCAGCTTCGACTTTAATTCCTACGAGCAGTACTTC.

The chain uses TRBV7-3 and TRBJ2-2; 7 nucleotides match TRBD1. The junction had 5 bases not matched to a gene; V was cut back by 7 bases and J by 0 bases. This CDR3 has 15 residues. Germline V gene sequence: CDR1 SGHTA, CDR2 FQGTGA. In nucleotides, the CDR3 is TGTGCCAGCATGCCCGGGACAGCGAACACCGGGGAGCTGTTTTTT. It yields the protein CASMPGTANTGELFF.

This clonotype was seen repeatedly, ten times or more. The rearrangement links TRBV18 to TRBJ1-6, with D hard to call. Trimming removed 3 bases from V and 10 bases from J, with 10 bases in between. Germline V gene sequence: CDR1 KGHSH, CDR2 LQKENI. This CDR3 is 13 amino acids long. The CDR3 loop reads CASSPGLGSPLHF. CDR3 bases: TGTGCCAGCTCACCGGGTCTGGGATCACCCCTCCACTTT.

The chain has TRBV18 and TRBJ2-7; 9 nucleotides align to TRBD2. V was clipped by 8 bases and J by 3 bases; unmatched bases: 8. Germline V gives CDR1 KGHSH, CDR2 LQKENI. The CDR3 is made up of 14 amino acids. The DNA for the CDR3 is TGTGCCAGCACCCCCGGACTAGCGCGCTACGAGCAGTACTTC. This codes for CASTPGLARYEQYF.

The CDR3 region has the DNA TGCAGTGCTGTTAGCGGGACTCTTGGAAACACCTTC. Its protein is CSAVSGTLGNTF. The chain has TRBV20-1 and TRBJ1-2; D may be TRBD1 (5 bases). The CDR3 is 12 amino acids. The germline V gene encodes CDR1 DFQATT and CDR2 SNEGSKA (reference sequence). The germline V and J ends were trimmed by 5 bases and 12 bases, with 19 bases remaining between them.

CDR3 DNA sequence: TGCAGTTTTCTTGGCGGTACTAGGAATCAGCCCCAGCATTTT. This codes for CSFLGGTRNQPQHF. The rearrangement joins TRBV20-1 to TRBJ1-5; D is undetermined. The CDR3 spans 14 residues. The ends were cut back, 8 bases at V and 4 bases at J, with 18 bases in the middle. Germline V gene sequence: CDR1 DFQATT, CDR2 SNEGSKA (reference sequence).

The V call is TRBV10-1, the J call TRBJ2-5, with 9 bases matching TRBD1. CDR3 size: 15 residues. In germline, CDR1 is WNHNN, CDR2 SYGVQD (reference sequence). The ends lost 6 bases at V and 4 bases at J; junction bases unmatched: 9. The CDR3 region has the DNA TGCGCCAGCAGCTTTTACAGGGGGCGCGCAGAGACCCAGTACTTC. It specifies CASSFYRGRAETQYF.

At least ten counts were recorded for this clonotype. The rearrangement links TRBV6-6 to TRBJ2-7, with D possibly TRBD2 on 5 matching bases. V gave up 10 bases and J gave up 8 bases, with 6 bases separating them. The CDR3 is made up of 8 amino acids. From germline, CDR1 is MNHNY and CDR2 SVGAGI (reference sequence). CDR3 nucleotides: TGTGCCACGGGGAAGCAGTACTTC. Protein: CATGKQYF.

The V call is TRBV6-1, the J call TRBJ1-4; the match to TRBD1 covers 7 bases. CDR1 and CDR2 (germline): MNHNS, SASEGT. There are 19 residues in the CDR3. J lost 8 bases, V lost 5 bases, and 23 bases had no gene match. CDR3 region: CASSLNQRGQPRIREKLFF. The CDR3 coding sequence is TGTGCCAGCAGTCTTAACCAACGGGGACAGCCCAGAATTCGAGAAAAACTGTTTTTT.